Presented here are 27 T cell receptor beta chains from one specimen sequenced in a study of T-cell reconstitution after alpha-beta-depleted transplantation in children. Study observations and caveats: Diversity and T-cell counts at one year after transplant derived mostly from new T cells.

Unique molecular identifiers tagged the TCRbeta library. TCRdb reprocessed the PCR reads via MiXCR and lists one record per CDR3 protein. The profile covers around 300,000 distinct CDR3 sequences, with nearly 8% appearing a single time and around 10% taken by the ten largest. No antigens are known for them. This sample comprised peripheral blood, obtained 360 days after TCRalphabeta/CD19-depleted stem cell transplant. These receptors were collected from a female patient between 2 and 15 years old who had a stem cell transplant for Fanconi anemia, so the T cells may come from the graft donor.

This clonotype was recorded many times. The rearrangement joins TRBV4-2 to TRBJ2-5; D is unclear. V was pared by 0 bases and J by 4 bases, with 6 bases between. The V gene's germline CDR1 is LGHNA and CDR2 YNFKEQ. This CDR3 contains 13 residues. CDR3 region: CASSQDIRETQYF. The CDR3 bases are TGTGCCAGCAGCCAAGATATTCGAGAGACCCAGTACTTC.

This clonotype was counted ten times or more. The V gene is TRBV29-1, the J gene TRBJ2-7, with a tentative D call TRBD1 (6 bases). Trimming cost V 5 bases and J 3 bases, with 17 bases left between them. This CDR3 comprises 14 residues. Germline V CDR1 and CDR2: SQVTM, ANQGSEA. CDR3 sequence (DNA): TGCAGCGTTAAATCACAGGGTTTCAACTACGAGCAGTACTTC. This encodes CSVKSQGFNYEQYF.

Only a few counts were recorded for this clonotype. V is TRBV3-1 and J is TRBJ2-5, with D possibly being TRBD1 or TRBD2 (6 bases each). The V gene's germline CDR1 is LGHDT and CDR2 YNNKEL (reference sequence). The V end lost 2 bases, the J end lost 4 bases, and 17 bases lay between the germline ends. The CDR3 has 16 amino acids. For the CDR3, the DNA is TGTGCCAGCAGCCAACGTACGGGGGCAGGAACAGAGACCCAGTACTTC. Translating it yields CASSQRTGAGTETQYF.

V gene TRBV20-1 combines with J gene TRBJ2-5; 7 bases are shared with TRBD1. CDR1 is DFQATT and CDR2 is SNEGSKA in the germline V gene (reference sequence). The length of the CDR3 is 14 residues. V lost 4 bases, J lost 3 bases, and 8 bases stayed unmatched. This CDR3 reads CSAKPLTGEETQYF. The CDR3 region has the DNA TGCAGTGCTAAACCCCTTACAGGGGAAGAGACCCAGTACTTC.

The CDR3 reads CASSPPLGGAGNEQYF. In DNA form, the CDR3 reads TGTGCCAGCAGTCCCCCCCTCGGGGGCGCTGGGAACGAGCAGTACTTC. The V and J genes are TRBV27 and TRBJ2-7; D is perhaps TRBD1 or TRBD2 (6 bases each). CDR3 length: 16 amino acids. Germline V gene lookup returns CDR1 MNHEY and CDR2 SMNVEV (reference sequence). The ends were cut back, 5 bases at V and 5 bases at J, with 22 bases in the middle.

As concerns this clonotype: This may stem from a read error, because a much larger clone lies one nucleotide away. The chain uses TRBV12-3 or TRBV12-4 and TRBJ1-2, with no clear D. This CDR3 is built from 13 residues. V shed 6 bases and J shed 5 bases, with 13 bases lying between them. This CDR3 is CASSLSTAYGYTF. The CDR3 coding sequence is TGTGCCAGCAGCCTCTCGACGGCATATGGCTACACCTTC.

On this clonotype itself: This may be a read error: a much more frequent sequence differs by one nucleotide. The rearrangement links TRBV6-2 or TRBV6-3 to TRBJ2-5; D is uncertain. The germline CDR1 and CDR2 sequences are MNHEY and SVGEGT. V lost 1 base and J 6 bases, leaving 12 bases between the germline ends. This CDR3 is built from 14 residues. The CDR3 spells CASSYFETRKTQYF. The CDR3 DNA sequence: TGTGCCAGCAGTTACTTCGAGACCCGAAAGACCCAGTACTTC.

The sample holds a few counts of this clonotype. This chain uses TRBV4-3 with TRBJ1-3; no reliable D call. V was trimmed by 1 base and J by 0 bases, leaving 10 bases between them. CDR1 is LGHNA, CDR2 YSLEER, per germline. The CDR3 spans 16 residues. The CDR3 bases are TGCGCCAGCAGCCAAGTCCGGATTTCCTCTGGAAACACCATATATTTT. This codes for CASSQVRISSGNTIYF.

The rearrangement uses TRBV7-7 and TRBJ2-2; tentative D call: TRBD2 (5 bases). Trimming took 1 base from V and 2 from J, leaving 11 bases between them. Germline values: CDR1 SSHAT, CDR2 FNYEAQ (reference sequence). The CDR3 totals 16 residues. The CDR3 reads CASSLDWGDNTGELFF. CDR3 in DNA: TGTGCCAGCAGCTTAGATTGGGGAGACAACACCGGGGAGCTGTTTTTT.

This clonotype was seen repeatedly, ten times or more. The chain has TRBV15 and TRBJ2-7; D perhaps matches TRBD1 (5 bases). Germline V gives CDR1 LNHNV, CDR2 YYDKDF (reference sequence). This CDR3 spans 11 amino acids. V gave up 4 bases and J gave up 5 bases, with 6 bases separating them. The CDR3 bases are TGTGCCACCAGCAAAGGGGACGAGCAGTACTTC. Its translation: CATSKGDEQYF.

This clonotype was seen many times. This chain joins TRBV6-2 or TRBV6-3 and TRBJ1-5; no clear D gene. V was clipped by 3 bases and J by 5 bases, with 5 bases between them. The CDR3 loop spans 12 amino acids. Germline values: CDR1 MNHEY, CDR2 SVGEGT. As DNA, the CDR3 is TGTGCCAGCAGTTATCGAGATCAGCCCCAGCATTTT. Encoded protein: CASSYRDQPQHF.

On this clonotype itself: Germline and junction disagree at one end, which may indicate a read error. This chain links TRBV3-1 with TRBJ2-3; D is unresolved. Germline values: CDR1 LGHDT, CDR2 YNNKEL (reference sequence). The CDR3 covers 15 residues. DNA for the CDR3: TGTGCCTGCAGCCCAGCGCTGAGTGGCACAGATACGCAGTATTTT. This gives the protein CACSPALSGTDTQYF.

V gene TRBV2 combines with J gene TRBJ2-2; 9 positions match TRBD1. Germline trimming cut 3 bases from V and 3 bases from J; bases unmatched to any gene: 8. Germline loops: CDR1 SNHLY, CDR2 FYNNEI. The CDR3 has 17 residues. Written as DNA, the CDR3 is TGTGCCAGCAGTGATCCCGCGACAGGGGGATACACCGGGGAGCTGTTTTTT. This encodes CASSDPATGGYTGELFF.

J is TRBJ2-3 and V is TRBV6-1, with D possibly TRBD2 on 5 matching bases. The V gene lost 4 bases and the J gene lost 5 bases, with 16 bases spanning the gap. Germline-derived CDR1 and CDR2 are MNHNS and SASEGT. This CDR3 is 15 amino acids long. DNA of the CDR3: TGTGCCAGCAGTGGTTCACTAGTTTTCGGAGATACGCAGTATTTT. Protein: CASSGSLVFGDTQYF.

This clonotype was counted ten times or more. CDR3 sequence reads: CASSESVFGGPDTQYF. Written as DNA, the CDR3 is TGCGCCAGCAGTGAGTCGGTTTTTGGGGGGCCAGATACGCAGTATTTT. The rearrangement joins TRBV10-2 to TRBJ2-3; the D call may be TRBD1 or TRBD2 (6 bases each). Trimming took off 0 bases at V and 4 bases at J, with 14 bases between the two ends. This CDR3 is 16 amino acids long. From germline, CDR1 is WSHSY and CDR2 SAAADI.

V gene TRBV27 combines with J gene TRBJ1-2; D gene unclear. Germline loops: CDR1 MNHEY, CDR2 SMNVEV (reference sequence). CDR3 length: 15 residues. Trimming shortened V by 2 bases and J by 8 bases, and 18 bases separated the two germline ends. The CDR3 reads CASSLTVSGSYGYTF. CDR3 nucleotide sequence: TGTGCCAGCAGTTTAACTGTCTCCGGTTCATACGGCTACACCTTC.

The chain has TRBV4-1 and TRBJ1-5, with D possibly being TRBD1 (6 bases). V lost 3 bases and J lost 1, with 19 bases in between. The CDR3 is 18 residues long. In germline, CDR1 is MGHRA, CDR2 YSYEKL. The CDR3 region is CASSHLPLGGTSNQPQHF. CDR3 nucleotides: TGCGCCAGCAGCCACCTCCCATTAGGGGGGACCAGCAATCAGCCCCAGCATTTT.

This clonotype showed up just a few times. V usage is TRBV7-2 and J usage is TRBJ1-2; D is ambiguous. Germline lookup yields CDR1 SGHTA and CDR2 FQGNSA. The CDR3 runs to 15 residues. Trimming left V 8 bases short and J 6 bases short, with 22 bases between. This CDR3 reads CASGRPVPPVNGYTF. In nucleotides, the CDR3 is TGTGCCAGCGGAAGGCCCGTCCCCCCGGTTAATGGCTACACCTTC.

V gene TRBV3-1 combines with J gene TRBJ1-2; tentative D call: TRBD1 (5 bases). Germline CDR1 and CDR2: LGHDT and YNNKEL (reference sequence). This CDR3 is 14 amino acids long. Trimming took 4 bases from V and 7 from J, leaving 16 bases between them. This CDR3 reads CASSPQVVGGGYTF. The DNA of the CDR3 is TGTGCCAGCAGCCCACAAGTGGTGGGGGGTGGCTACACCTTC.

As DNA, the CDR3 is TGTGCCAGCAGCACAGGGACAGGCTTGAACACTGAAGCTTTCTTT. This sequence encodes CASSTGTGLNTEAFF. The chain links TRBV3-1 to TRBJ1-1; TRBD1 aligns across 8 bases. V lost 5 bases, J lost 0 bases, and 5 bases stayed unmatched. This CDR3 has 15 residues. Germline loops: CDR1 LGHDT, CDR2 YNNKEL (reference sequence).

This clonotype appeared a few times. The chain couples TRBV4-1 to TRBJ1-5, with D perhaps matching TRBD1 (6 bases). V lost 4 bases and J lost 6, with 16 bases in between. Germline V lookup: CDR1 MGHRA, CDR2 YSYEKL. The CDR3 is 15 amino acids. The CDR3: CASSRFPGVSQPQHF. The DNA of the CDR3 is TGCGCCAGCAGCCGATTTCCAGGGGTGAGTCAGCCCCAGCATTTT.

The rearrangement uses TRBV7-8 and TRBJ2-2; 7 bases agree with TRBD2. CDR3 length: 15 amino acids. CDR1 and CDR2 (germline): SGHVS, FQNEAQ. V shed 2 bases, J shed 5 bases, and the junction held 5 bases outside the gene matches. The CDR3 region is CASSLRLGGTGELFF. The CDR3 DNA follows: TGTGCCAGCAGCTTACGGTTGGGGGGGACCGGGGAGCTGTTTTTT.

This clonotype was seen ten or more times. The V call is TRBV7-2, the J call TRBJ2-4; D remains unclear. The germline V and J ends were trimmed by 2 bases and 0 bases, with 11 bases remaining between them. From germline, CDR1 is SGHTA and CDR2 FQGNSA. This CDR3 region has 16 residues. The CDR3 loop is CASSLSPVVAKNIQYF. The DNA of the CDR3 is TGTGCCAGCAGCTTATCCCCCGTGGTAGCCAAAAACATTCAGTACTTC.

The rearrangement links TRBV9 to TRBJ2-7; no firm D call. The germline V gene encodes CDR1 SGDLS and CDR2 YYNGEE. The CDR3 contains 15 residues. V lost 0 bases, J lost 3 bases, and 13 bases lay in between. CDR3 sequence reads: CASSVGAVSSYEQYF. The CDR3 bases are TGTGCCAGCAGCGTAGGCGCCGTCTCAAGCTACGAGCAGTACTTC.

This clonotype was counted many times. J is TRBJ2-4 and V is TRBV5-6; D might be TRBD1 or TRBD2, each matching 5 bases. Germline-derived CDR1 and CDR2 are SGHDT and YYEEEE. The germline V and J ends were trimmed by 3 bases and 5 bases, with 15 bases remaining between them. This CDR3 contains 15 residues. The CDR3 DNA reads TGTGCCAGCAGCTCACCCGGGACCCGAGAAAACATTCAGTACTTC. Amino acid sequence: CASSSPGTRENIQYF.

In DNA, the CDR3 is TGTGCCAGCAGTGAAGTATATACAAACACTGAAGCTTTCTTT. Translation: CASSEVYTNTEAFF. This chain connects TRBV6-1 to TRBJ1-1; D unresolved. With 1 base removed from V and 2 bases from J, the gap between germline ends came to 8 bases. CDR1 is MNHNS, CDR2 SASEGT, per germline. The CDR3 length is 14 residues.

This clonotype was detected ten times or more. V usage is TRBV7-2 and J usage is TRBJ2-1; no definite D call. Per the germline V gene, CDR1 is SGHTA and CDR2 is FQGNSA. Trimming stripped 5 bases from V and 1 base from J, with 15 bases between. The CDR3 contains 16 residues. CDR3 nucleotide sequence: TGTGCCAGCAGCCTCCGTTACGGACGGTCCTACAATGAGCAGTTCTTC. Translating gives CASSLRYGRSYNEQFF.